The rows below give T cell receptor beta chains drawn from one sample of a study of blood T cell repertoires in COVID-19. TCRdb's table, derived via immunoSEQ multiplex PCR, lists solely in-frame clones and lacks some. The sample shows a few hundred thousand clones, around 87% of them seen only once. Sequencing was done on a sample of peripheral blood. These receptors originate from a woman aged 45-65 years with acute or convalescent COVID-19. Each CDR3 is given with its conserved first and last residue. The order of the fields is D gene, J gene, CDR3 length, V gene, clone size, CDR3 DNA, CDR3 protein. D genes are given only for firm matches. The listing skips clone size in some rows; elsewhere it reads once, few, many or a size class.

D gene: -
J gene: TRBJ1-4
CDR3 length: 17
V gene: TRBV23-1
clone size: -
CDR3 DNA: TGCGCCAGCAGCCCACAAAGCCGGCCAGGCCCTAATGAAAAACTGTTTTTT
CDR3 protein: CASSPQSRPGPNEKLFF

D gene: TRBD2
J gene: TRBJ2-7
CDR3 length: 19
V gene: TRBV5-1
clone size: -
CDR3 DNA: TGCGCCAGCGCAACGTTCCCCGCCACGACCGGGACTAGCGGAGAAGAGCAGTACTTC
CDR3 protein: CASATFPATTGTSGEEQYF

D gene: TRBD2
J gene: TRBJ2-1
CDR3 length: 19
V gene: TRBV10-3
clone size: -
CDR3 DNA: TGTGCCATCAGTGGCCGGAGGGTCATAGCGGGAGATGCCCACAATGAGCAGTTCTTC
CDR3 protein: CAISGRRVIAGDAHNEQFF

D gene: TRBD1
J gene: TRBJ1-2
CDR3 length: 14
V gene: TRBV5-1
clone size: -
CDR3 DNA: TGCGCCAGCAGCGCGGACAGGGTCGGCTATGGCTACACCTTC
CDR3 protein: CASSADRVGYGYTF

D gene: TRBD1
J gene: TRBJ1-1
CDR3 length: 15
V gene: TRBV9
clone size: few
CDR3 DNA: TGTGCCAGCAGCGTAGGAGGGACAGGGGACACTGAAGCTTTCTTT
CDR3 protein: CASSVGGTGDTEAFF

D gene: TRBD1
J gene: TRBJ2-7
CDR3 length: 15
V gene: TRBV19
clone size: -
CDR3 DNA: TGTGCCAGTAGTACCCCCACAGGGGGCTCCTACGAGCAGTACTTC
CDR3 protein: CASSTPTGGSYEQYF

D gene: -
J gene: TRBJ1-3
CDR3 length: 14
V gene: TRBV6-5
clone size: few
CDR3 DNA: TGTGCCAGCAGTACAGGGTCAATCGGAAACACCATATATTTT
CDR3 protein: CASSTGSIGNTIYF

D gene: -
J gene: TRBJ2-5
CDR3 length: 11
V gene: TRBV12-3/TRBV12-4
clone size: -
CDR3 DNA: TGTGCCAGCAGATACTTAGAGACCCAGTACTTC
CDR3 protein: CASRYLETQYF

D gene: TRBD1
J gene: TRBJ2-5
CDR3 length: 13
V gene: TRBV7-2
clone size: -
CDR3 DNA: TGTGCCAGCAGCCCGGACAGGGGAGAGACCCAGTACTTC
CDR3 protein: CASSPDRGETQYF

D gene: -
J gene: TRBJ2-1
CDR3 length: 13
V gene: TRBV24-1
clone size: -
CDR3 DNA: TGTGCCACCAGGAGCGTCCGAAACAATGAGCAGTTCTTC
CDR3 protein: CATRSVRNNEQFF

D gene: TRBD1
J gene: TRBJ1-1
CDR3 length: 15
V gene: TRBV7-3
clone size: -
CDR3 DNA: TGTGCCAGCAGCTTAAGTTCGACAGGGGGCTTTGAAGCTTTCTTT
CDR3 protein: CASSLSSTGGFEAFF

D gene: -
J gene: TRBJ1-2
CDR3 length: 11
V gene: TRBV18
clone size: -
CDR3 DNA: TGTGCCAGCTCACCCTCCTATGGCTACACCTTC
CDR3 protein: CASSPSYGYTF

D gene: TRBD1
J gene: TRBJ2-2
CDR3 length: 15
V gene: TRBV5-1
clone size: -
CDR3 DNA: TGCGCCAGCAAAGGACAGGGGGCCAACACCGGGGAGCTGTTTTTT
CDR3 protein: CASKGQGANTGELFF

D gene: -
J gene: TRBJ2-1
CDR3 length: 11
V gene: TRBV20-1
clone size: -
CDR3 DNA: TGCAGTGCTAGCGAGCCCTTCGAGCAGTTCTTC
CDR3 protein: CSASEPFEQFF

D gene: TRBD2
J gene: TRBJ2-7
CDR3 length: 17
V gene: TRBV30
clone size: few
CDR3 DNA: TGTGCCTGGAGGGGGACCGGGACTAGCGGGAGGGAATACGAGCAGTACTTC
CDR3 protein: CAWRGTGTSGREYEQYF

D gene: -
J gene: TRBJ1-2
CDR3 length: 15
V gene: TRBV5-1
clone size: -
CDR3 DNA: TGCGCCAGCAGCTTAACTCAGGGTTGGGCCTATGGCTACACCTTC
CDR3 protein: CASSLTQGWAYGYTF

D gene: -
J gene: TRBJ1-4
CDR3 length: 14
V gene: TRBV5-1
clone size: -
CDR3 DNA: TGCGCCAGCAGCTTGGGAGAGGGAAGAGGAAAACTGTTTTTT
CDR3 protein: CASSLGEGRGKLFF

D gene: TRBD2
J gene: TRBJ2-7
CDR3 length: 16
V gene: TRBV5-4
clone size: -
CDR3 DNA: TGTGCCAGCAGCTTGCCCATGATCGGACTAGCCGGCGAGCAGTACTTC
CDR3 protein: CASSLPMIGLAGEQYF

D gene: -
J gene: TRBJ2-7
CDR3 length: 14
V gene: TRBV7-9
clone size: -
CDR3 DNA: TGTGCCAGCAGCTCCTACAGGGTTACCTACGAGCAGTACTTC
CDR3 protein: CASSSYRVTYEQYF

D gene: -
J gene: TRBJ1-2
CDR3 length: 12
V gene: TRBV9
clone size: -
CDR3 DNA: TGTGCCAGCAGCGTTGGCGGGAACGGCTACACCTTC
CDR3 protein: CASSVGGNGYTF

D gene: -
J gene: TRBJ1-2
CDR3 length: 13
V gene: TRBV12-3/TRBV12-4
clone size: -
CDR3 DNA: TGTGCCAGCAGTTTGTCAGGAATCTATGGCTACACCTTC
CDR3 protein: CASSLSGIYGYTF

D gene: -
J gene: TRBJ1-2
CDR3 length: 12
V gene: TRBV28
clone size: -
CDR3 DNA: TGTGCCAGCAGTCGAGGGGGCTATGGCTACACCTTC
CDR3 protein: CASSRGGYGYTF